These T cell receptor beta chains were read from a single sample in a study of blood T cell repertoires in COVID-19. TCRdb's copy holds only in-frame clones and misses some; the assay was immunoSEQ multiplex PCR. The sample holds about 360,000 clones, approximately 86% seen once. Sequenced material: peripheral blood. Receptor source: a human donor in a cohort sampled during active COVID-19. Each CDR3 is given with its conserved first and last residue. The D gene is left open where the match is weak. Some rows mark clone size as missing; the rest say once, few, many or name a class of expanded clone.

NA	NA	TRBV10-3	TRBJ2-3	TGTGCCATCACAGGCGGCGGCAGGGGCTCAGATACGCAGTATTTT	CAITGGGRGSDTQYF
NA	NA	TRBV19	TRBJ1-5	TGTGCCAGTAGTATAGGGGGTGAGGGATATAGCAATCAGCCCCAGCATTTT	CASSIGGEGYSNQPQHF
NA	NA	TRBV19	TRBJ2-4	TGTGCCAGTAGTATACCCCGGACTAGGGGGGACATTCAGTACTTC	CASSIPRTRGDIQYF
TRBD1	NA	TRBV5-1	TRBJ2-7	TGCGCCAGCAGCTCGTCCCCCGGACAGGGGTTCTACGAGCAGTACTTC	CASSSSPGQGFYEQYF
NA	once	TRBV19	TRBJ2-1	TGTGCCAGTAGTAAGGTGGGAGGCCCCTACAATGAGCAGTTCTTC	CASSKVGGPYNEQFF
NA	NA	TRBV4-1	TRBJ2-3	TGCGCCAGCAGCCAAGGGAGCCGCCGTAGCACAGATACGCAGTATTTT	CASSQGSRRSTDTQYF
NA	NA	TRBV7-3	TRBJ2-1	TGTGCCAGCAGCTTAACAGTAGAGGGCTACAATGAGCAGTTCTTC	CASSLTVEGYNEQFF
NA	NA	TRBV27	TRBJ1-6	TGTGCCAGCAGTCCTATCGGGGTGATCCGGAATTCACCCCTCCACTTT	CASSPIGVIRNSPLHF
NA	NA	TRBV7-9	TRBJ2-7	TGTGCCAGCAGCTCCGAAAGATCTAGCGCCCGCGAGCAGTACTTC	CASSSERSSAREQYF
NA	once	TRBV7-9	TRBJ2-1	TGTGCCAGCAGCTTATTTGAGGGGGTCGATGAGCAGTTCTTC	CASSLFEGVDEQFF
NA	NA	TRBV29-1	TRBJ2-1	TGCAGCGTAGCTAAAATGACAGGCGGCGATGAGCAGTTCTTC	CSVAKMTGGDEQFF
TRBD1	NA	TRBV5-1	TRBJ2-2	TGCGCCAGCAGCTTGGCAGGGGGCCCACCAAACACCGGGGAGCTGTTTTTT	CASSLAGGPPNTGELFF
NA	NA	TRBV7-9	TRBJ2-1	TGTGCCAGCAGCCAACCCCCAGCGAATCTGTACAATGAGCAGTTCTTC	CASSQPPANLYNEQFF
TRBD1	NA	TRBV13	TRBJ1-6	TGTGCCAGCAGCTTAAGGGGACAGGGTTTGGCACCCCTCCACTTT	CASSLRGQGLAPLHF
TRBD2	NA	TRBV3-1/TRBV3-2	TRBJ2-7	TGTGCCAGCAGCCAAGTCTTAAGCGGGAGGATTAGTTACGAGCAGTACTTC	CASSQVLSGRISYEQYF
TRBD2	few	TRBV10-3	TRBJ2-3	TGTGCCACCGGGAGGGCGGATACGCAGTATTTT	CATGRADTQYF
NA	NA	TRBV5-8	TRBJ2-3	TGTGCCAGCAGCTTGGGAAGGCAGGGGATGAGCACAGATACGCAGTATTTT	CASSLGRQGMSTDTQYF
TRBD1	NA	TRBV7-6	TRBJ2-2	TGTGCCAGCAGCATCAGGGGACAGGGTTACGCCGGGGAGCTGTTTTTT	CASSIRGQGYAGELFF
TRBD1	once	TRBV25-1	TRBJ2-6	TGTGCCAGCAGTAAACAGGGGGCTGGGGCCAACGTCCTGACTTTC	CASSKQGAGANVLTF
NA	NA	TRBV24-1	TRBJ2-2	TGTGCCACCAGTGATTTCGGCAGGTCGAACACCGGGGAGCTGTTTTTT	CATSDFGRSNTGELFF
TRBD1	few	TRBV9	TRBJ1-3	TGTGCCAGCAGCGTAGGGGGGACAGGTGGAAACACCATATATTTT	CASSVGGTGGNTIYF
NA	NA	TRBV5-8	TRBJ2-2	TGTGCCAGCAGCTTCCAGGGCCCGCCCGGGGAGCTGTTTTTT	CASSFQGPPGELFF
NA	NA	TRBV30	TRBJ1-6	TGTGCCTGGAGTGTTGACAGTTATAATTCACCCCTCCACTTT	CAWSVDSYNSPLHF
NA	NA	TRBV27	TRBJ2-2	TGTGCCAGCAGTTTACATCCCGGGGAGCTGTTTTTT	CASSLHPGELFF
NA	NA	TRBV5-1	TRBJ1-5	TGCGCCAGCAGCTTGGCCGGGGAGGGTGAGCCCCAGCATTTT	CASSLAGEGEPQHF
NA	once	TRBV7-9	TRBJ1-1	TGTGCCAGCAGCTTGCATTCCGGGAACACTGAAGCTTTCTTT	CASSLHSGNTEAFF
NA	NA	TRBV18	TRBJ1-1	TGTGCCAGCTCACAAGGGGGCACTGAAGCTTTCTTT	CASSQGGTEAFF
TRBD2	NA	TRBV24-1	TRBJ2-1	TGTGCCACCAGTGACCGACGACTAGCGGAAGCCTACAATGAGCAGTTCTTC	CATSDRRLAEAYNEQFF
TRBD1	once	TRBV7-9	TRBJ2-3	TGTGCCAGCAGCCAACGCCTGGGACAGGATACGCAGTATTTT	CASSQRLGQDTQYF
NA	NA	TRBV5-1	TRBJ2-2	TGCGCCAGCAGCTGGTCTGGGAGCGGAGCCACCGGGGAGCTGTTTTTT	CASSWSGSGATGELFF
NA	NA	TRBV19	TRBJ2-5	TGTGCCAGTAGTTCCCTCGAGGGAGGCCAACAAGAGACCCAGTACTTC	CASSSLEGGQQETQYF
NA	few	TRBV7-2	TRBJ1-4	TGTGCCAGCAGCTTAGGGGCGGGGCGGGGTAATGAAAAACTGTTTTTT	CASSLGAGRGNEKLFF
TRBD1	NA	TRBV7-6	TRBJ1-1	TGTGCCAGCAGCTACCTCGACAGGGTGAACACTGAAGCTTTCTTT	CASSYLDRVNTEAFF
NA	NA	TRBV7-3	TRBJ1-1	TGTGCCAGCAGCGCGGACATGAACACTGAAGCTTTCTTT	CASSADMNTEAFF
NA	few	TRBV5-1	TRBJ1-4	TGCGCCAGCAGTGGAGGGGCATTAGAATATGAAAAACTGTTTTTT	CASSGGALEYEKLFF
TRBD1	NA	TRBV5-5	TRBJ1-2	TGTGCCAGCAGGATGGGACAGGCTGGGGACTATGGCTACACCTTC	CASRMGQAGDYGYTF
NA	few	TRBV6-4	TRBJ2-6	TGTGCCAGCAGGCCCCCGGGGGTGGATGGGGCCAACGTCCTGACTTTC	CASRPPGVDGANVLTF
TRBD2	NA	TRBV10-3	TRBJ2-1	TGTGCCATCAGTCCAGGACTAGATCCGTACAATGAGCAGTTCTTC	CAISPGLDPYNEQFF
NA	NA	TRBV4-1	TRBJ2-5	TGCGCCAGCAGCCAAGATGGCGGGACCCGTCCAGAGACCCAGTACTTC	CASSQDGGTRPETQYF
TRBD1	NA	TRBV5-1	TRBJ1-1	TGCGCCAGCAGCGTTACAGGGGAGACTGAAGCTTTCTTT	CASSVTGETEAFF
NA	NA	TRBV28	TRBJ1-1	TGTGCCAGCAGTCTCCGCACTGAAGCTTTCTTT	CASSLRTEAFF
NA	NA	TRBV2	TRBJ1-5	TGTGCCAGCAAGGCGGCAGGGGCTGTGGGACAGCCCCAGCATTTT	CASKAAGAVGQPQHF
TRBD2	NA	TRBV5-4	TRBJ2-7	TGTGCCAGCAGCTTGGATCCTAGCGGGAGGGCCTACTCCTACGAGCAGTACTTC	CASSLDPSGRAYSYEQYF
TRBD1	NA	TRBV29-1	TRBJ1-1	TGCAGCGTCGCTGACAGGGGCGGGAACACTGAAGCTTTCTTT	CSVADRGGNTEAFF
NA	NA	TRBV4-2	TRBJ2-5	TGTGCCAGCAGCCAAGATAGCGGACATCAAGAGACCCAGTACTTC	CASSQDSGHQETQYF
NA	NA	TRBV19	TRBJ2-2	TGTGCCAGTACATGGGCGGGGTCCGGGGAGCTGTTTTTT	CASTWAGSGELFF
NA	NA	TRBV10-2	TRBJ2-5	TGCGCCGGCAGTGTGGCGGGAAATCAAGAGACCCAGTACTTC	CAGSVAGNQETQYF
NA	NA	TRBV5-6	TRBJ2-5	TGTGCCAGCAGCTTAAATCGAGAGACCCAGTACTTC	CASSLNRETQYF
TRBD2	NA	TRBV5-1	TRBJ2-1	TGCGCCAGCAGCTTGGGACTAGCGGAAACTAATGAGCAGTTCTTC	CASSLGLAETNEQFF
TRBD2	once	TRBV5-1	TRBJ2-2	TGCGCCAGCAGCTTGGTTAGCGGGGGTACCGGGGAGCTGTTTTTT	CASSLVSGGTGELFF
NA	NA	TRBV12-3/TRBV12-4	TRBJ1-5	TGTGCCAGCAGTTTGTTTCATGTGCAGCCCCAGCATTTT	CASSLFHVQPQHF
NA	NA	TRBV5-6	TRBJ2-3	TGTGCCAGCAGCTTGCTGGTAGCGGGCACAGATACGCAGTATTTT	CASSLLVAGTDTQYF
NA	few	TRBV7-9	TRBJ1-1	TGTGCCAGCAGCTTAGGGGGGCTACCGAACACTGAAGCTTTCTTT	CASSLGGLPNTEAFF
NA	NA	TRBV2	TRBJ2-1	TGTGCCAGCAGTGAAGTTGACGGGCGGGCGGCGAACAACAATGAGCAGTTCTTC	CASSEVDGRAANNNEQFF
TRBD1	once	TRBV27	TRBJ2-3	TGTGCCAGCAGTCCGTGGACAGGACTCAGCACAGATACGCAGTATTTT	CASSPWTGLSTDTQYF
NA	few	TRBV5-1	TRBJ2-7	TGCGCCAGCAGCCGAATTACTGAGGGGGACGAGCAGTACTTC	CASSRITEGDEQYF
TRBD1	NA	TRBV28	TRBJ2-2	TGTGCCAGCAGTTTAGGGACAGGGAGGAACACCGGGGAGCTGTTTTTT	CASSLGTGRNTGELFF
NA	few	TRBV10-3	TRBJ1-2	TGTGCCATCAGTGAGGTGGGCAGGGGAACACCTAACTATGGCTACACCTTC	CAISEVGRGTPNYGYTF
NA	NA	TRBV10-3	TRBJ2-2	TGTGCCATCAGTTCAACGGGAGTCCCCGGGGAGCTGTTTTTT	CAISSTGVPGELFF